The following is a T cell receptor beta chain sequence with its context. Germline lookup yields CDR1 SGHTA and CDR2 FQGTGA. This CDR3 spans 14 amino acids. The V and J ends lost 1 base and 0 bases respectively, with 7 bases between them. This specimen comes from a study of T cells in Graves' hyperthyroidism and ophthalmopathy. The definition of stable Graves' hyperthyroidism was no ophthalmopathy progression within 18 months. The study left out patients who had uncontrolled infection, other autoimmune disease, pregnancy or lactation. Diagnosing involved the use of clinical symptoms, serum thyroxine and TRAb, thyroid ultrasound and orbital computed tomography. Amplification of TCR beta CDR3 regions used RNA as the template. Using the HTBI primer set, a first-round RT-PCR was run on the TCR CDR3. MiXCR, applied by TCRdb to the multiplex PCR reads, yields one record per CDR3 protein. The table lists more than 500,000 distinct CDR3 sequences, roughly 16% of them singletons.

Sequenced input: blood. This TCR derives from a woman between 25 and 40 years old with Graves' hyperthyroidism. This chain joins TRBV7-3 and TRBJ2-7; D gene unclear. In DNA form, the CDR3 reads TGTGCCAGCAGCTTAAACGGGCCCTCCTACGAGCAGTACTTC. Translating it yields CASSLNGPSYEQYF.